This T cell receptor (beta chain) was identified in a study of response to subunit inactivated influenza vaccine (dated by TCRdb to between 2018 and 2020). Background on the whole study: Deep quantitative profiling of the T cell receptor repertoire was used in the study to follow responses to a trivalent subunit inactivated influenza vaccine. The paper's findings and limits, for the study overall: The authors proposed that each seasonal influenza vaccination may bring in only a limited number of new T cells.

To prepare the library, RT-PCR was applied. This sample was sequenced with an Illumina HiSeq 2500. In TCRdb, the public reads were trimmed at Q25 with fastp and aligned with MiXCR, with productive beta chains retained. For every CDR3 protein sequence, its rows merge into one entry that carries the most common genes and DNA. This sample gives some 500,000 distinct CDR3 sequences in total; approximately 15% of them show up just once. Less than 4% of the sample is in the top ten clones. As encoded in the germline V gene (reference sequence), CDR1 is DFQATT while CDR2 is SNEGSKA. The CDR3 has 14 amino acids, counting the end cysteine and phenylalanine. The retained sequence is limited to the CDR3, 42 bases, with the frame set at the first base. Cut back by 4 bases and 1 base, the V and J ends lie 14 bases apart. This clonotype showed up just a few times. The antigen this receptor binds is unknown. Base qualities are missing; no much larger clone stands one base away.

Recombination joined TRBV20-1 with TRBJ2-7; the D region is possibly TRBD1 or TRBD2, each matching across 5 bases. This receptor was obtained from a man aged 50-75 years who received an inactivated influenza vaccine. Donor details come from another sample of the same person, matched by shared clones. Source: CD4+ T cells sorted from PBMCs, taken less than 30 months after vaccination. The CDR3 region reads CSATSRDGSYEQYF. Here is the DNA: TGCAGTGCTACCTCGAGGGACGGATCCTACGAGCAGTACTTC.